Sequencing of this T cell receptor beta chain was carried out in a study of blood T cell repertoires in COVID-19. Study-level information: Spain, Italy and the United States supplied samples that represented acute and convalescent COVID-19.

Per the original methods: Scientists estimated how many nucleated cells there were by amplifying reference gene primers. The method was immunoSEQ multiplex PCR; TCRdb's version includes in-frame clones alone and lacks a portion of them. From that table come the V and J calls and clone size; the DNA was used to work out D and trimming. Of approximately 52,000 clones listed, less than 95% are singletons. Germline lookup yields CDR1 LNHDA and CDR2 SQIVND (reference sequence). Trimming took 3 bases from V and 1 from J, leaving 13 bases between them. The CDR3 has 16 amino acids. The V gene is TRBV19, the J gene TRBJ1-5; tentative D call: TRBD1 (5 bases). The source of this sequence is a human donor in a cohort sampled during active COVID-19. Sequencing was carried out using peripheral blood. CDR3 DNA sequence: TGTGCCAGTAGTATGGGGGGTACGCGCAGCAATCAGCCCCAGCATTTT. This sequence encodes CASSMGGTRSNQPQHF.